This T cell receptor beta chain was documented in a study of T cell changes during pregnancy in multiple sclerosis. Using immunoSEQ multiplex PCR, the repertoire was profiled, and TCRdb retains in-frame clones only, with some absent. The sample carries about 11,000 clones, roughly 94% recorded once. The V and J ends lost 1 base and 4 bases, in that order; junction bases with no gene match: 0. The CDR3 is 13 residues long. The germline gives CDR1 SGHDT, CDR2 YYEEEE. The V and J genes are TRBV5-6 and TRBJ2-5; 8 bases fit TRBD2. Sequencing was performed on CD4+ T cells from peripheral blood mononuclear cells, taken before pregnancy. The clonotype originates from a female donor with multiple sclerosis, enrolled in a pregnancy study. This chain's CDR3 is CASSLRGGETQYF. In nucleotides, the CDR3 is TGTGCCAGCAGCTTGCGGGGGGGAGAGACCCAGTACTTC.